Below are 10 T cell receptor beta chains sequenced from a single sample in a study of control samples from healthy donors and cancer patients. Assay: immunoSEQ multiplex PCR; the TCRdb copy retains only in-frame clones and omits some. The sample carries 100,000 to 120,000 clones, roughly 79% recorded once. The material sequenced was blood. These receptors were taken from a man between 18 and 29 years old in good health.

DNA of the CDR3: TGTGCCACCAGCAGAGAGAGCCAAGAGACCCAGTACTTC. Its translation is CATSRESQETQYF. V gene TRBV15 combines with J gene TRBJ2-5; D uncertain. V lost 0 bases, J lost 1 base, and 3 bases lay in between. This CDR3 comprises 13 residues. Germline V CDR1 and CDR2: LNHNV, YYDKDF (reference sequence).

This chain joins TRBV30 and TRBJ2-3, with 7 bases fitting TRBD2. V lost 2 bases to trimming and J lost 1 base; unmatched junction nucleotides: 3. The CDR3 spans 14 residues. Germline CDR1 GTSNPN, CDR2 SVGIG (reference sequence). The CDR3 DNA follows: TGTGCCTGGAGTAGGAGCGGGGGCACAGATACGCAGTATTTT. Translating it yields CAWSRSGGTDTQYF.

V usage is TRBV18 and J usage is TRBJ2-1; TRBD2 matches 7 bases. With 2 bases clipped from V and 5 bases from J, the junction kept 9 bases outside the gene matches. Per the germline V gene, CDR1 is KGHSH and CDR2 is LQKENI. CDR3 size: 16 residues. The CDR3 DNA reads TGTGCCAGCTCACCAACCGGGACTACCCGAAACAATGAGCAGTTCTTC. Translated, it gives CASSPTGTTRNNEQFF.

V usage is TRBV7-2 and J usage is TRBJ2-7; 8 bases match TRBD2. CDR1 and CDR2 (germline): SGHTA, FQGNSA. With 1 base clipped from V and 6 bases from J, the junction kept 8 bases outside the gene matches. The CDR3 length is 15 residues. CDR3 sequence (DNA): TGTGCCAGCAGCTTAGGACGGGGGGGCGGTTTCGAGCAGTACTTC. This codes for CASSLGRGGGFEQYF.

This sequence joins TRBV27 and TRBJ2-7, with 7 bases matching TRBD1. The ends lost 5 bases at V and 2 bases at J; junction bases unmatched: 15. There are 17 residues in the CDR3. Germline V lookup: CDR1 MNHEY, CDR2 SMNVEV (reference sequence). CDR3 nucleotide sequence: TGTGCCAGCAGTACCAGACTGGGTACAGGGGTTACCTACGAGCAGTACTTC. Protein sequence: CASSTRLGTGVTYEQYF.

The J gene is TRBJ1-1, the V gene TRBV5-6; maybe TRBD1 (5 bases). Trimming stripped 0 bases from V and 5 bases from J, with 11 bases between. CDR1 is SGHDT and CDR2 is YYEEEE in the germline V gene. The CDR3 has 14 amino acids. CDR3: CASSLATRGTEAFF. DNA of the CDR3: TGTGCCAGCAGCTTGGCCACGAGGGGAACTGAAGCTTTCTTT.

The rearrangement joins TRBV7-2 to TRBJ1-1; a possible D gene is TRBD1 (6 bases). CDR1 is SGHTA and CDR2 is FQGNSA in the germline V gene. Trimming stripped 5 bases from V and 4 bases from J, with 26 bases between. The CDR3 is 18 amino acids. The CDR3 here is CASSRREGGARVRTEAFF. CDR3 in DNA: TGTGCCAGCAGCCGCCGGGAGGGGGGGGCGCGGGTTCGCACTGAAGCTTTCTTT.

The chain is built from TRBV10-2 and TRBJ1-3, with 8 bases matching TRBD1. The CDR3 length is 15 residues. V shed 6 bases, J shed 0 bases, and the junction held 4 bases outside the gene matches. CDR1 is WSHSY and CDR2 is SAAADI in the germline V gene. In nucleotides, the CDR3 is TGCGCCAGCAGGGCTGGACAGGGCTCTGGAAACACCATATATTTT. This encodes CASRAGQGSGNTIYF.

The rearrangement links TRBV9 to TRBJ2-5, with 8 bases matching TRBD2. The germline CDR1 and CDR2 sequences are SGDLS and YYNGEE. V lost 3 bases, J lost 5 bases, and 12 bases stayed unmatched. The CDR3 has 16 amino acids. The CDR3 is CASSADGGAIAETQYF. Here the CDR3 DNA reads TGTGCCAGCAGCGCGGACGGGGGGGCCATTGCGGAGACCCAGTACTTC.

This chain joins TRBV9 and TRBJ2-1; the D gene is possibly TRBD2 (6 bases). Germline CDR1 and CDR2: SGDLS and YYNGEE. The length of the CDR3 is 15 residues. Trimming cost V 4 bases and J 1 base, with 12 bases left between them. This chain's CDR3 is CASSPGTSSYNEQFF. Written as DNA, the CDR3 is TGTGCCAGCAGCCCAGGGACTTCATCCTACAATGAGCAGTTCTTC.